What follows describes a single T cell receptor beta chain. Data came from immunoSEQ multiplex PCR; TCRdb stores just in-frame clones and leaves some out. Of 50,000 to 75,000 clones detected, around nine tenths appear once; the ten largest clones hold less than 0.8%. This sample is part of a study of OX40 agonist ivuxolimab in advanced cancers. V dropped 5 bases and J dropped 5 bases, with 13 bases sitting between them. The germline CDR1 and CDR2 sequences are SGHVS and FNYEAQ. The CDR3 runs 13 residues. This specimen consisted of CD4+ or CD8+ T cells sorted from blood, obtained in a trial of the OX40 agonist ivuxolimab. The chain links TRBV7-6 to TRBJ2-7; D is uncertain. The receptor was derived from an adult with an advanced solid tumor such as melanoma, head and neck, liver or kidney cancer. CDR3 nucleotides: TGTGCCAGCAGCCCGGAGACAAGCCACGAGCAGTACTTC. Residues: CASSPETSHEQYF.